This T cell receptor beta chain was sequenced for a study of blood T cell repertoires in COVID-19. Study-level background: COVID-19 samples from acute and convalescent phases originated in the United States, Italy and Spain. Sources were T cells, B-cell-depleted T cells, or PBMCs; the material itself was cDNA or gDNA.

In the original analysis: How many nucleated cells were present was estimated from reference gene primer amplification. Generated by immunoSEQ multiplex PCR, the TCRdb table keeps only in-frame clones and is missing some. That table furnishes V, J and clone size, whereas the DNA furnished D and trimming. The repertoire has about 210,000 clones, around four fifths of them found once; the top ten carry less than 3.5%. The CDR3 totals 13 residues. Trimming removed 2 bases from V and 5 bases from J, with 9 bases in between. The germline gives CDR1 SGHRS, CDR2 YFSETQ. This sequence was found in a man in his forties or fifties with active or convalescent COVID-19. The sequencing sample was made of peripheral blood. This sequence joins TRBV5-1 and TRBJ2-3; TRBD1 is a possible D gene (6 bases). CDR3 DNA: TGCGCCAGCAGCTTTGCAGGGGTAGATACGCAGTATTTT. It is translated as CASSFAGVDTQYF.